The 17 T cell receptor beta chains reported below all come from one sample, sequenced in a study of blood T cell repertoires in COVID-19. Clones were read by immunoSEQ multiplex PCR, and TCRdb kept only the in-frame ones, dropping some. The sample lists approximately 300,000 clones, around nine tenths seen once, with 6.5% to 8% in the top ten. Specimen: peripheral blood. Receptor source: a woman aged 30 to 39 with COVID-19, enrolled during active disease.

CDR3 nucleotides: TGTGCCAGCAGTTACCCCGGGACACAAGAGACCCAGTACTTC. Protein: CASSYPGTQETQYF. This chain joins TRBV6-2 or TRBV6-3 and TRBJ2-5, with a tentative D call TRBD1 (6 bases). With 2 bases removed from V and 2 bases from J, the gap between germline ends came to 9 bases. The CDR3 is made up of 14 amino acids. Germline values: CDR1 MNHEY, CDR2 SVGEGT.

The CDR3 here is CASSLGLAVIHEQFF. The CDR3 DNA sequence: TGTGCCAGCAGCTTGGGACTAGCGGTTATACATGAGCAGTTCTTC. This chain uses TRBV11-2 with TRBJ2-1; 11 bases are shared with TRBD2. The CDR3 contains 15 residues. V lost 3 bases and J lost 8; bases outside the gene matches: 6. Germline CDR1 and CDR2: SGHAT and FQNNGV.

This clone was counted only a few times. The CDR3 nucleotides read TGTGCCAGTACAACGAGACTAGCGGGGTCCAGCTCCTACAATGAGCAGTTCTTC. This codes for CASTTRLAGSSSYNEQFF. The chain is built from TRBV19 and TRBJ2-1; 11 nucleotides agree with TRBD2. Germline trimming cut 7 bases from V and 0 bases from J; bases unmatched to any gene: 11. The CDR3 has 18 amino acids. CDR1 is LNHDA, CDR2 SQIVND, per germline (reference sequence).

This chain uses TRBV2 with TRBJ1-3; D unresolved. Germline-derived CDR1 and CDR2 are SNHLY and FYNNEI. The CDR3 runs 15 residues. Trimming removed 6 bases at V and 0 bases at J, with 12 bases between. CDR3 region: CASSPDFLSGNTIYF. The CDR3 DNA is TGTGCCAGCAGCCCGGACTTTCTCTCTGGAAACACCATATATTTT.

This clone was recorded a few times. CDR3 DNA sequence: TGTGCCACCAGCAGGACCCGGCGGTATTGGGGAGGCGAGCAGTACTTC. Protein: CATSRTRRYWGGEQYF. The chain couples TRBV15 to TRBJ2-7; TRBD2 is a possible D gene (6 bases). Germline lookup yields CDR1 LNHNV and CDR2 YYDKDF (reference sequence). The CDR3 contains 16 residues. Between the trimmed V and J ends, which lost 3 bases and 6 bases, there was a span of 21 bases.

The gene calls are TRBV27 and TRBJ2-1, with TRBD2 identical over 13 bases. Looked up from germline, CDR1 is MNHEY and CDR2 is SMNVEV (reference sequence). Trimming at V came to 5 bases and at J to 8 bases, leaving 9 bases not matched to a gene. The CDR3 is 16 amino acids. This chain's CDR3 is CASSQRTSGRFHEQFF. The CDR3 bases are TGTGCCAGCAGTCAAAGGACTAGCGGGAGATTTCATGAGCAGTTCTTC.

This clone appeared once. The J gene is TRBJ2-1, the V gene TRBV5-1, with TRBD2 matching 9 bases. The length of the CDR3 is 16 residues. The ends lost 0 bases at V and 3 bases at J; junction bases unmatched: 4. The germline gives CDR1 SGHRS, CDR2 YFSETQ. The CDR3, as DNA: TGCGCCAGCAGCTTGGCGGCTAGCGGGGTCTACAATGAGCAGTTCTTC. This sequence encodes CASSLAASGVYNEQFF.

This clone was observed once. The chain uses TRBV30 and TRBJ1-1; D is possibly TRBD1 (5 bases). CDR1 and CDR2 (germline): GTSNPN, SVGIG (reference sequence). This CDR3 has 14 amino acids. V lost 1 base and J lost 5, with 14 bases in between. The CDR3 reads CAWSGAGRGTEAFF. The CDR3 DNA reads TGTGCCTGGAGTGGGGCAGGGCGGGGGACTGAAGCTTTCTTT.

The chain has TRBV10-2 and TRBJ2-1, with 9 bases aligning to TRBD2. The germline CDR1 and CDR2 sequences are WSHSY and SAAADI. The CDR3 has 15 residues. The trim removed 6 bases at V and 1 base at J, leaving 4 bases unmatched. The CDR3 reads CASRKTSGSYNEQFF. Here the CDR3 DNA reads TGCGCCAGCAGGAAGACTAGCGGTTCCTACAATGAGCAGTTCTTC.

CDR3 residues: CASSLASGRPGELFF. CDR3 coding DNA: TGTGCCAGCAGCTTAGCTAGCGGGAGGCCCGGGGAGCTGTTTTTT. This chain connects TRBV7-2 to TRBJ2-2; the match to TRBD2 covers 10 bases. The CDR3 is made up of 15 amino acids. Trimming took 0 bases from V and 6 from J; bases not matched to a gene: 1. Germline V gives CDR1 SGHTA, CDR2 FQGNSA.

The CDR3 bases are TGTGCCAGCAGCTTAGGGGACAGGGGTTATGGCTACACCTTC. Translated: CASSLGDRGYGYTF. V is TRBV7-2 and J is TRBJ1-2; 10 bases agree with TRBD1. CDR1 and CDR2 from the germline V gene are SGHTA and FQGNSA. CDR3 size: 14 residues. The J segment lost 5 bases and the V segment lost 1 base, leaving 1 base of the junction unmatched.

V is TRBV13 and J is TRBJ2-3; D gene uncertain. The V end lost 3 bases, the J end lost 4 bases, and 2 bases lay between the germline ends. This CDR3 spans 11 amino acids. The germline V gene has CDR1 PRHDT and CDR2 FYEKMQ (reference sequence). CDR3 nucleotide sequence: TGTGCCAGCAGCTTCTCAGATACGCAGTATTTT. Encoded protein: CASSFSDTQYF.

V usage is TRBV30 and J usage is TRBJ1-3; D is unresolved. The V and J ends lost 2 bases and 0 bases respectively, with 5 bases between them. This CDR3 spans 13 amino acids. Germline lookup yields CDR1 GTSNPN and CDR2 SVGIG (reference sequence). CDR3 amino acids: CAWSSNSGNTIYF. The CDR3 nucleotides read TGTGCCTGGAGTTCTAACTCTGGAAACACCATATATTTT.

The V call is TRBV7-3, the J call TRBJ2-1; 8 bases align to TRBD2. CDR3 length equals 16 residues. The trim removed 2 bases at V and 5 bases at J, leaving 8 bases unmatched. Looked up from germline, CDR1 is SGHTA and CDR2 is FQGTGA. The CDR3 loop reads CASSLEVVAGNNEQFF. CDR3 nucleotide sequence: TGTGCCAGCAGCTTAGAGGTAGTAGCGGGAAACAATGAGCAGTTCTTC.

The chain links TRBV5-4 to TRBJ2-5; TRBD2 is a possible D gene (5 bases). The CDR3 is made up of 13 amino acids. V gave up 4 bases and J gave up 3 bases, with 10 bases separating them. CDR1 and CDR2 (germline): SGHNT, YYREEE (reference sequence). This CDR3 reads CASSRRAEETQYF. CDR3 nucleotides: TGTGCCAGCAGCCGCAGAGCGGAAGAGACCCAGTACTTC.

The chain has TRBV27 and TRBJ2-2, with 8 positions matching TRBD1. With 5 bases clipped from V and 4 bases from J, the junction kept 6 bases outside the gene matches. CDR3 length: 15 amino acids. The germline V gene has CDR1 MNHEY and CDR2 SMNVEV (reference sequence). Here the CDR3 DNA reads TGTGCCAGCAGTGTCTCCGGGACAGGCACCGGGGAGCTGTTTTTT. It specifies CASSVSGTGTGELFF.

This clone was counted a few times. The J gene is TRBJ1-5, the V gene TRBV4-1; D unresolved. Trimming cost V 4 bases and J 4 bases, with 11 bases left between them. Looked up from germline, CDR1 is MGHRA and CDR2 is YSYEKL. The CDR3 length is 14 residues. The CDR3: CASSPLAGNQPQHF. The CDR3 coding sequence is TGCGCCAGCAGCCCCTTGGCGGGGAATCAGCCCCAGCATTTT.